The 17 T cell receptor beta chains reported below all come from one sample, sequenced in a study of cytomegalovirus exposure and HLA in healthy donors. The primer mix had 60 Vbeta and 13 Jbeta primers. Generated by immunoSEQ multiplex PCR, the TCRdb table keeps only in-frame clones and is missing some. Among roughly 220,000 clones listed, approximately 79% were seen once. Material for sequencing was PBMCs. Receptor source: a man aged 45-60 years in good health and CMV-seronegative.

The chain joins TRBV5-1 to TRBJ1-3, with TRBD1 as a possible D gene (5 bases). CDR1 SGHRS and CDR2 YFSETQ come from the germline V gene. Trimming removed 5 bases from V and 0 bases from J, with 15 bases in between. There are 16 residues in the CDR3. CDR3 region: CASRFDPTVSGNTIYF. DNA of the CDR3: TGCGCCAGCAGGTTCGACCCGACAGTCTCTGGAAACACCATATATTTT.

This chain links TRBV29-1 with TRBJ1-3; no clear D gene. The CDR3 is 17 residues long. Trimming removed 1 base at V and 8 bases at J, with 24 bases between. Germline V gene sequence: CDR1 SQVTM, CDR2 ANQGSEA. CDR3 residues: CSVEGMAGKYRADTIYF. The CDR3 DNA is TGCAGCGTTGAAGGGATGGCGGGGAAGTATAGGGCAGACACCATATATTTT.

The CDR3 coding sequence is TGCAGCGTGGGGCAGAGCGGGGTCGTCGCCGGGGAGCTGTTTTTT. Protein product: CSVGQSGVVAGELFF. The V and J genes are TRBV29-1 and TRBJ2-2; 7 nucleotides match TRBD2. With 6 bases clipped from V and 6 bases from J, the junction kept 13 bases outside the gene matches. CDR3 length: 15 amino acids. Germline CDR1 is SQVTM and CDR2 is ANQGSEA.

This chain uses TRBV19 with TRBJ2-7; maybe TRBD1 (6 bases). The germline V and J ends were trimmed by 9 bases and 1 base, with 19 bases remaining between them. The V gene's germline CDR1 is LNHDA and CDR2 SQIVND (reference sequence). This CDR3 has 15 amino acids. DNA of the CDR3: TGTGCCAGACATCTTCCGCAGGGGCCTTCCTACGAGCAGTACTTC. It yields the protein CARHLPQGPSYEQYF.

The CDR3 DNA reads TGCGCCAGCAGCCCGGGACTAGCGGGATCAGAGACCCAGTACTTC. Protein sequence: CASSPGLAGSETQYF. The chain combines TRBV5-1 with TRBJ2-5; 13 positions match TRBD2. Germline V CDR1 and CDR2: SGHRS, YFSETQ. The CDR3 loop spans 15 amino acids. The V and J ends lost 4 bases and 4 bases, in that order; junction bases with no gene match: 4.

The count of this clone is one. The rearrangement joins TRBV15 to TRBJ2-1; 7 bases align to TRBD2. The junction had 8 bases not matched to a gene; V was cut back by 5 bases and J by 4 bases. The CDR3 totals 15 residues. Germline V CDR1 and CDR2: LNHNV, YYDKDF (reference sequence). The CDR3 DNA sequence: TGTGCCACCAGCCTAGCTAGCGGTCGATACAATGAGCAGTTCTTC. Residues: CATSLASGRYNEQFF.

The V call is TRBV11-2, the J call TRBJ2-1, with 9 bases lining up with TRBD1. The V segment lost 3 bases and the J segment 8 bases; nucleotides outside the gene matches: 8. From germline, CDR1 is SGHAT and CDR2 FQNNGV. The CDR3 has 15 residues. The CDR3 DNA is TGTGCCAGCAGCTTCCCGGGACAGGGAGACTATGAGCAGTTCTTC. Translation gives CASSFPGQGDYEQFF. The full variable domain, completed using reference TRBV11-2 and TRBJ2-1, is EAGVAQSPRYKIIEKRQSVAFWCNPISGHATLYWYQQILGQGPKLLIQFQNNGVVDDSQLPKDRFSAERLKGVDSTLKIQPAKLEDSAVYLCASSFPGQGDYEQFFGPGTRLTVL.

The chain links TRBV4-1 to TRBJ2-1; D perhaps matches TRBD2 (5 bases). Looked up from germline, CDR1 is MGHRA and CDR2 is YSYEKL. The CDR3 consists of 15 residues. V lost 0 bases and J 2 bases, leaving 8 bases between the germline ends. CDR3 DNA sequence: TGCGCCAGCAGCCAAGAGAGGACTGCCTACAATGAGCAGTTCTTC. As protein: CASSQERTAYNEQFF.

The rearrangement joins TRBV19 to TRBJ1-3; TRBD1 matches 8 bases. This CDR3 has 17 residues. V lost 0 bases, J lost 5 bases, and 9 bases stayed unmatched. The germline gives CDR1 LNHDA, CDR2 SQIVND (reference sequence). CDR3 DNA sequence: TGTGCCAGTAGTATAGATCGTCATGGGGACAGGAGAAACACCATATATTTT. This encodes CASSIDRHGDRRNTIYF.

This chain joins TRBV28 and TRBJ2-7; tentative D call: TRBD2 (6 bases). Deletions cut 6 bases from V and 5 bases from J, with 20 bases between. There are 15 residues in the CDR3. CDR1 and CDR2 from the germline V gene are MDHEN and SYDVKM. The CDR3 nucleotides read TGTGCCAGCAGCCGGGAGCGCTTTAAAGAGGACGAGCAGTACTTC. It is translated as CASSRERFKEDEQYF.

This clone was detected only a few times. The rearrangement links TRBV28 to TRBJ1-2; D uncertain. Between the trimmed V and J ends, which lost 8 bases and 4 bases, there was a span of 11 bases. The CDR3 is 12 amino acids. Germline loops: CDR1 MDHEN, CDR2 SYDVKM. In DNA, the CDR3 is TGTGCCAGCTCCACGGGAGTCTATGGCTACACCTTC. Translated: CASSTGVYGYTF.

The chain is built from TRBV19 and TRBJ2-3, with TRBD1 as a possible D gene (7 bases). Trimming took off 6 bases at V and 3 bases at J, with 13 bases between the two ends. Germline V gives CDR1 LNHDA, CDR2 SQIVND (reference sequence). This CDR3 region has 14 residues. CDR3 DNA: TGTGCCAGTAGGGAGACAGGGAGGACAGATACGCAGTATTTT. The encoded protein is CASRETGRTDTQYF.

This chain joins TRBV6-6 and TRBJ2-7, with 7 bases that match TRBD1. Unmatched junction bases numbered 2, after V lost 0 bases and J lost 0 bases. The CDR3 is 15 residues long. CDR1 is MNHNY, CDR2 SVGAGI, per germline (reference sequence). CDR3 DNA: TGTGCCAGCAGTTACTCGGGACAGAACTCCTACGAGCAGTACTTC. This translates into CASSYSGQNSYEQYF.

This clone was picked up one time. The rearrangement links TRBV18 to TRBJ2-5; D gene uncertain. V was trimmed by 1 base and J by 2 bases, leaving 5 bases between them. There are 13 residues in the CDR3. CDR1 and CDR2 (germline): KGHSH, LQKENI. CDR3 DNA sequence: TGTGCCAGCTCACCACAAGAGCAAGAGACCCAGTACTTC. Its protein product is CASSPQEQETQYF.

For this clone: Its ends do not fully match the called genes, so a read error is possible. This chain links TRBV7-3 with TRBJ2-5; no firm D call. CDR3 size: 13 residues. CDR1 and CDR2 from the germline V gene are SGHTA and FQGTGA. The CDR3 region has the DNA TGTGCCAGCAGCCTAACTCAGTCGGAGACCCAGTACTTC. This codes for CASSLTQSETQYF.

CDR3 region: CASGFGQHTDTQYF. As DNA, the CDR3 is TGTGCTAGTGGTTTTGGACAGCACACAGATACGCAGTATTTT. This chain joins TRBV12-5 and TRBJ2-3; D possibly corresponds to TRBD1 (6 bases). The V and J ends lost 3 bases and 2 bases respectively, with 9 bases between them. CDR1 and CDR2 from the germline V gene are LGHNT and FRNRAP. This CDR3 is built from 14 residues.

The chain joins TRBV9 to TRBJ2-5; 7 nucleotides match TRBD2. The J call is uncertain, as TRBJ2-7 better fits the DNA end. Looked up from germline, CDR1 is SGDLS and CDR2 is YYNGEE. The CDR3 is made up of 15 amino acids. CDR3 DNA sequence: TGTGCCAGCAGCGCCGAGAGCGGGGCCCACTACGAGCAGTACTTC. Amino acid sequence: CASSAESGAHYEQYF.